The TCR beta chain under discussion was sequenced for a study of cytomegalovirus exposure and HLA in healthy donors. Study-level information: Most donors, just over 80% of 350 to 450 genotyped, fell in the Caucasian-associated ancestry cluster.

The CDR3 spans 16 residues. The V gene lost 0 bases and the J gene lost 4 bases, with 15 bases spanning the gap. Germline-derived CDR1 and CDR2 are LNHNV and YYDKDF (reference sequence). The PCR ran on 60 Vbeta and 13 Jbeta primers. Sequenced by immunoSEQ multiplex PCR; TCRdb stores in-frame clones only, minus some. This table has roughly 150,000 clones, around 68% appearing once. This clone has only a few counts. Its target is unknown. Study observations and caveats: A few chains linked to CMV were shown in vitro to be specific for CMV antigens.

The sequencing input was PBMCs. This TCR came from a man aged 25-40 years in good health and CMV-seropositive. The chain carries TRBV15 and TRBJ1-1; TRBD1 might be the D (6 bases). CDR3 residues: CATSRDVQGLTTEAFF. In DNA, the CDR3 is TGTGCCACCAGCAGAGATGTCCAGGGGCTCACCACTGAAGCTTTCTTT.